This T cell receptor (beta chain) was identified in a study of long-term antiretroviral therapy in people with HIV (dated by TCRdb to between 2021 and 2022). Study-wide context: The earliest samples were collected about a decade before the 2015 WHO recommendation for immediate ART, when ART was typically delayed until CD4 counts fell. A total of around 190 cryopreserved PBMC samples came from around 30 adults with confirmed HIV infection and were collected serially over a mean of roughly 6 years (range 1-12). A retrospective serial study tested whether changes in peripheral blood TRB repertoire composition and diversity were associated with ART initiation and durable HIV suppression. Of the roughly 30 participants with HIV, approximately 11 were female. No cross-contamination during QIAcube processing was shown when test extractions of a monoclonal T-cell line were performed alongside about 30 polyclonal samples.

Via the germline V gene (reference sequence), CDR1 is SGHNT and CDR2 YYREEE. Unmatched junction bases come to 5, with V trimmed by 2 bases and J by 0 bases. Measured from the cysteine to the phenylalanine, the CDR3 is 16 residues long. CDR3 DNA is the only sequence kept; it has 48 bases, read in frame from the first base. Sequencing of the TRB variable region was done with the immunoSEQ hsTCRB v3.0 assay at survey level resolution. The target sequencing depth for TRB was roughly 40,000-50,000 T-cell genomes per sample. Pooled TRB libraries were sequenced on an Illumina MiSeq with a v3 150-cycle kit. The published analysis was carried out like this. Repertoire analysis was run in R within a reproducible Nextflow workflow that covered QC, data transformation and analysis. LymphoSeq2, an R package for AIRR-Seq data exploration, was used to implement custom analyses. A handful of samples yielding fewer than 5000 total TRB sequences were excluded, leaving 150 to 200 analyzed HIV repertoires. Of the approximately 190 retained HIV repertoires, roughly 61 were collected before and 120 to 130 after ART initiation. Repertoires were downsampled to 5000 TRB nucleotide sequences, and summary statistics were averaged over 100 downsampling iterations. The analysis kept only TRB sequences whose CDR3 regions were at least seven amino acids long. Diversity was measured with a Shannon entropy-derived clonality score and the Gini coefficient. In the repertoire networks, any two of the top 5000 CDR3 amino acid sequences were connected whenever the two sequences differed by an edit distance of one. For TRB CDR3 amino acid sequences, antigen specificity groups and MHC restriction were predicted with GLIPH2. To flag known associations with CMV, EBV, HIV or tissue antigens, CDR3 amino acid sequences were compared against VDJdb and McPAS-TCR. Pre-ART, post-ART and control groups were compared with Wilcoxon signed-rank tests and Holm-Bonferroni correction. Sourced from immuneACCESS, this table was stored by TCRdb with only in-frame sequences that have V and J called. A share of the clones is absent; for the studies checked, an unresolved V gene accounts for under half, and the remainder has no known explanation. V, J and clone size reflect that table, while D and trimming were determined from the DNA. The sample table shows under 50,000 clones, and around 85% are seen once. The ten largest make up under 7% of the sample.

The investigation overall reported the following: Expanded TRB clones identified before ART initiation dominated the repertoire across all time points, though the dominance fluctuated and decreased in many PLHIV after ART. Since PBMC availability was limited, sequencing covered only the TCR beta chain, with no alpha chain pairing. Starting ART was linked to a significant rise in TRB diversity, yet even after long-term ART the diversity remained significantly lower than in transplant donor controls. The samples span the years 2004 to 2017, and the ART regimens used may be less effective than current regimens. Compared with controls, HIV repertoires had narrower CDR3 length ranges, and the network structure pointed to an antigen-experienced repertoire that shifted only slightly toward naive after ART. No data were available on ART adherence, viral resistance or therapy changes, limiting inferences about post-ART repertoire changes. Unsorted PBMC were profiled instead of sorted CD4+ and CD8+ T cells because pre-ART samples had limited cell numbers.

In this sample, this clone turned up once. The antigen this receptor binds is unknown. Base qualities are missing; no much larger clone stands one base away. Inclusion was restricted to participants for whom at least one PBMC sample before ART initiation and at least two post-ART samples were available. All participants with HIV were treated in the United States of America. Cryopreserved samples of about 0.95-10 million PBMC were thawed and washed before DNA extraction. At the time of the earliest PBMC sample for each participant with HIV, ages ranged from roughly 23 to 60 years. PBMC samples were contributed by each participant from 1-4 timepoints before ART initiation and 2-8 timepoints after ART initiation, with a median of 7 samples. Serial HIV viral load, CD4+ T-cell count, ART history and demographic data were obtained for every participant. Genomic DNA was extracted from unsorted PBMC with a Qiagen kit on a QIAcube, with processing performed in batches of 12 samples.

The source of this sequence is a woman between 50 and 59 years old with HIV. This receptor chain uses TRBV5-4 and TRBJ2-1, and TRBD1 aligns with 7 junction nucleotides. The sample here was unsorted PBMCs, taken 3.1 years after starting antiretroviral therapy. The DNA reads TGTGCCAGCAGCTTACCCCGGACAGGCTCCTACAATGAGCAGTTCTTC. This translates into CASSLPRTGSYNEQFF.